This is a list of T cell receptor beta chains from one sample in a study of cytomegalovirus exposure and HLA in healthy donors. Method: immunoSEQ multiplex PCR; TCRdb's copy keeps in-frame clones and lacks some. This table has more than 95,000 clones, around 77% appearing once. The sequenced sample was PBMCs. All receptors derive from a woman in her thirties or forties in good health and CMV-seropositive. Each CDR3 is given without its conserved first and last residue.

v_call	j_call	cdr3_aa
TRBV19	TRBJ2-1	ATSPETTFNEQF
TRBV6-6	TRBJ2-2	ASSYPKGARGELF
TRBV28	TRBJ2-3	ASSSRLLGITDTQY
TRBV5-1	TRBJ2-5	ASSSGLAGVGETQY
TRBV18	TRBJ2-7	ASSPRQSGTYEQY
TRBV30	TRBJ1-5	AWRSTGLGNQPQH
TRBV6-1	TRBJ1-1	ASDRTVGTEAF
TRBV18	TRBJ2-7	ASSLRDRGHEQY
TRBV4-2	TRBJ2-3	ASSQLPKADTQY
TRBV5-1	TRBJ1-1	ASSLAGTPYRTEAF
TRBV5-1	TRBJ1-1	ASSSVGQLNTEAF
TRBV7-3	TRBJ2-2	ASSLEAGELF
TRBV27	TRBJ2-1	ASSLLAGAYNEQF
TRBV11-2	TRBJ2-7	ASSSGSGSHYEQY
TRBV21-1	TRBJ2-4	ASSPGLTGGTPAKNIQY
TRBV28	TRBJ1-5	ASRRQGYGNQPQH
TRBV11-2	TRBJ2-7	ASSLGWSSSYEQY
TRBV5-1	TRBJ1-4	ASSLAPPFNEKLF
TRBV19	TRBJ2-5	ASSDAPGGFRETQY
TRBV28	TRBJ2-5	ASSRARGGETQY
TRBV28	TRBJ1-2	ASSGQGNYGYT
TRBV28	TRBJ1-5	ASSIPGTGATYSNQPQH
TRBV7-9	TRBJ1-1	ASSFTGMNTEAF
TRBV27	TRBJ2-1	ASSSFGSRAYNEQF
TRBV27	TRBJ1-4	ASRAGTHEKLF
TRBV6-1	TRBJ1-5	ASSQDRGLQPQH
TRBV6-1	TRBJ1-3	ASSEYRDTIY
TRBV6-4	TRBJ1-2	AIHITEVPRIGYT
TRBV2	TRBJ2-3	ASSKRESIGTDTQY
TRBV10-3	TRBJ2-3	AISDPTYYTDTQY
TRBV6-5	TRBJ1-1	ASRQGQGTEAF
TRBV28	TRBJ2-1	ASSPGGSYNEQF
TRBV11-2	TRBJ2-3	ASRGLREGKSSTDTQY
TRBV28	TRBJ1-5	ASSLSPRAQH
TRBV7-3	TRBJ2-1	ASSSNLGGLGAEQF
TRBV6-6	TRBJ2-7	ASITGPYEQY
TRBV19	TRBJ2-7	ASRTHTGTYEQY
TRBV30	TRBJ2-3	AWSVDSFTQY
TRBV6-5	TRBJ1-6	ASSYSTGGSSSPLH
TRBV15	TRBJ1-2	ATSRQGEIPYGYT
TRBV19	TRBJ2-1	ASSIDLSGKLGGDEQF
TRBV7-9	TRBJ1-2	ASSQGYT
TRBV19	TRBJ2-3	ASRMTGIADTQY
TRBV11-2	TRBJ1-2	ASSPPGEIYGYT
TRBV18	TRBJ1-1	ASSLGGDTEAF
TRBV7-9	TRBJ1-2	ASSLAEGESYGYT
TRBV10-1	TRBJ2-2	ASSETTAGELF
TRBV6-5	TRBJ2-7	ASSYGGTSSYEQY
TRBV19	TRBJ2-5	ASSIPGQGNQETQY
TRBV18	TRBJ2-7	ASSEGTSGLFYEQY
TRBV7-6	TRBJ2-1	ASSLEAGGSSYNEQF